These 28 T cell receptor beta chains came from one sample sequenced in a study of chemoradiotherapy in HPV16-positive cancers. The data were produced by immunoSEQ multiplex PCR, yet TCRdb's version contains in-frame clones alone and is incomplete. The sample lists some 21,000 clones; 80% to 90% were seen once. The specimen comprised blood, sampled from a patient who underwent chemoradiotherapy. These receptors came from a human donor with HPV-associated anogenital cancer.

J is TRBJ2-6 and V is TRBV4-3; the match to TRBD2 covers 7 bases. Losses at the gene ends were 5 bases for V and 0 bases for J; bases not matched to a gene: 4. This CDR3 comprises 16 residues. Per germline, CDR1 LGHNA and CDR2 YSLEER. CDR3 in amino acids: CASSSGGPSGANVLTF. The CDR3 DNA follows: TGCGCCAGCAGCTCGGGGGGACCCTCTGGGGCCAACGTCCTGACTTTC.

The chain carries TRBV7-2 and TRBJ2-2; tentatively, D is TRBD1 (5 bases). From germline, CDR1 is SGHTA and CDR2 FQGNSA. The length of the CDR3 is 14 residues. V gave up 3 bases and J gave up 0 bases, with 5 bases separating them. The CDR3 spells CASSFRANTGELFF. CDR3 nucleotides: TGTGCCAGCAGCTTCAGGGCGAACACCGGGGAGCTGTTTTTT.

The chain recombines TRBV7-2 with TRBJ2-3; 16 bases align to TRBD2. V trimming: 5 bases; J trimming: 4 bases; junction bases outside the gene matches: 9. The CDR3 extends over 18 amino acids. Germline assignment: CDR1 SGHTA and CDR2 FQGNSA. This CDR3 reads CASSLLGLAGGRADTQYF. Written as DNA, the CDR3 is TGTGCCAGCAGCCTACTGGGACTAGCGGGAGGGCGAGCAGATACGCAGTATTTT.

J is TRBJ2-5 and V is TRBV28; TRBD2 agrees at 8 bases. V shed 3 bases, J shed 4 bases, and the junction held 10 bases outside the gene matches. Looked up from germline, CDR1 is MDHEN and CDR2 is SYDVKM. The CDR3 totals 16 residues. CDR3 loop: CASSLIRRGGPETQYF. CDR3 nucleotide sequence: TGTGCCAGCAGTTTGATTCGACGGGGGGGCCCAGAGACCCAGTACTTC.

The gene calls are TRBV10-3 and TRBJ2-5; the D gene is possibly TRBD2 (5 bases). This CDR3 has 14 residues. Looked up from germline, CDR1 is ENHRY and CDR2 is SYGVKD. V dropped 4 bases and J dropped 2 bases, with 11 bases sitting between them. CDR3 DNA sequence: TGTGCCATCAGTGTAGGGAGATCTCAAGAGACCCAGTACTTC. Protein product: CAISVGRSQETQYF.

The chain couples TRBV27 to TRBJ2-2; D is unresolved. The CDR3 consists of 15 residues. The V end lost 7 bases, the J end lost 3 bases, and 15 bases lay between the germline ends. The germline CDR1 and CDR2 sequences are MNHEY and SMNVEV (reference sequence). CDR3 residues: CASKLRISDTGELFF. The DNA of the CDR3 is TGTGCCAGCAAATTGCGGATCTCGGACACCGGGGAGCTGTTTTTT.

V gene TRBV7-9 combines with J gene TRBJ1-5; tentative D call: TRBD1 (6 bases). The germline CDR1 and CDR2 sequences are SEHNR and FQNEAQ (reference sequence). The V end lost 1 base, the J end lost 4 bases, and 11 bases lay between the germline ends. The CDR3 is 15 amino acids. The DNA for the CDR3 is TGTGCCAGCAGCTTAGTCGGGGGCCAAAATCAGCCCCAGCATTTT. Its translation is CASSLVGGQNQPQHF.

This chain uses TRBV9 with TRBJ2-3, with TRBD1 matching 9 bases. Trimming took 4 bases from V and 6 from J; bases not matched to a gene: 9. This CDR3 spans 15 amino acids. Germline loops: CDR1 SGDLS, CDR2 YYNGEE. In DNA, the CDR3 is TGTGCCAGCAGCCCCCGGGACAGGGACTCCGATACGCAGTATTTT. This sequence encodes CASSPRDRDSDTQYF.

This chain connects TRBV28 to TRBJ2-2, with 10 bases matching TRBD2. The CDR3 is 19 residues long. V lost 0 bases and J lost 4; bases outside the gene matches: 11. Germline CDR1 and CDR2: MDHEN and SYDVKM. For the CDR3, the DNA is TGTGCCAGCAGTTTATGGGTGGGGCTAGCGGGAGACGGCACCGGGGAGCTGTTTTTT. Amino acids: CASSLWVGLAGDGTGELFF.

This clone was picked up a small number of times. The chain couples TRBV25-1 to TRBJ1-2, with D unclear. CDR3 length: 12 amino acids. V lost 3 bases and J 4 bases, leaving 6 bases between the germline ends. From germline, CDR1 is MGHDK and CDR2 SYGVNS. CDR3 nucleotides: TGTGCCAGCAGTGAGGGTTCCTATGGCTACACCTTC. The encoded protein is CASSEGSYGYTF.

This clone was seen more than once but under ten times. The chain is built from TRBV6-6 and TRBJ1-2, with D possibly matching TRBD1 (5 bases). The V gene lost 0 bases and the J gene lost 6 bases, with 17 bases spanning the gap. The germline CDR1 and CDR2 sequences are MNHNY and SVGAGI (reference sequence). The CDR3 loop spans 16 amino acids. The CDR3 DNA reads TGTGCCAGCAGTTACTCGAGTCGAGCAGGGTCGGATGGCTACACCTTC. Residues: CASSYSSRAGSDGYTF.

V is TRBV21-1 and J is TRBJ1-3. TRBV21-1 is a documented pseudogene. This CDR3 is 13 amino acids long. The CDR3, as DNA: TGTGCCAGCAGCCCCGGCCCCTACGTGACCATATATTTT. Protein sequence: CASSPGPYVTIYF.

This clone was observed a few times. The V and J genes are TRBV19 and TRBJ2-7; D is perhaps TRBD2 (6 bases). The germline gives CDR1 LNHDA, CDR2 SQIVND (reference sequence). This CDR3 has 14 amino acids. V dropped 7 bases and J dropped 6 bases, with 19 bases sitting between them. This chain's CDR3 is CASNPSGLSLEQYF. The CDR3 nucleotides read TGTGCCAGTAATCCTTCGGGACTTAGCCTCGAGCAGTACTTC.

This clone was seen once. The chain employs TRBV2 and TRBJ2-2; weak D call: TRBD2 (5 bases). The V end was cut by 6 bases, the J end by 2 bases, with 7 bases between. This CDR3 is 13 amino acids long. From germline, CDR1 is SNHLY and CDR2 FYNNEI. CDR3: CASRRENTGELFF. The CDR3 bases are TGTGCCAGCAGGAGGGAAAACACCGGGGAGCTGTTTTTT.

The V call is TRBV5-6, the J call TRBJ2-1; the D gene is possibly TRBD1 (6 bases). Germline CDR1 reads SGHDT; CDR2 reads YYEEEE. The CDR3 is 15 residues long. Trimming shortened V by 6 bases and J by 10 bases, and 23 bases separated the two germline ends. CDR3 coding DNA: TGTGCCAGCAACATAAGGGATCATCAGGGGCGCGAGCAGTTCTTC. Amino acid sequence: CASNIRDHQGREQFF.

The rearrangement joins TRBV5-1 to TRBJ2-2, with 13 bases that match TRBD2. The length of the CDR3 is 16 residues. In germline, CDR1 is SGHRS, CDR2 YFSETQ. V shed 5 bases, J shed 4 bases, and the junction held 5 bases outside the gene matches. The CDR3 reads CASRPGLAGITGELFF. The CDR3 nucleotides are TGCGCCAGCAGACCGGGACTAGCGGGAATCACCGGGGAGCTGTTTTTT.

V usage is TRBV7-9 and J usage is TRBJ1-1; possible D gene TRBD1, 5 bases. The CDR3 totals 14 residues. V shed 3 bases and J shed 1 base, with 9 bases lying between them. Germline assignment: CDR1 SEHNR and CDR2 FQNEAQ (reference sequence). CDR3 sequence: CASSFGGTNTEAFF. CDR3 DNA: TGTGCCAGCAGCTTTGGGGGGACGAACACTGAAGCTTTCTTT.

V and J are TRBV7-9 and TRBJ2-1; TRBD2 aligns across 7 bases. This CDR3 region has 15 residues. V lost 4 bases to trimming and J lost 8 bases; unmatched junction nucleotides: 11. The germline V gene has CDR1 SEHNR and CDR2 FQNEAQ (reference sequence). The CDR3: CASSSSGGGIYEQFF. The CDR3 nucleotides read TGTGCCAGCAGCTCGTCTGGCGGGGGTATCTATGAGCAGTTCTTC.

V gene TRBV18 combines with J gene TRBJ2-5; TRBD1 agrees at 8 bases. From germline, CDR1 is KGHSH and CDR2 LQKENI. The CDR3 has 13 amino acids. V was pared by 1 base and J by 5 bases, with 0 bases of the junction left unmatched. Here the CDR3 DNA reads TGTGCCAGCTCACCACGACAGGGGGAGACCCAGTACTTC. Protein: CASSPRQGETQYF.

The CDR3 sequence: CASSETQGRRYNEQFF. DNA for the CDR3: TGTGCCAGCAGTGAAACCCAGGGGAGGAGGTACAATGAGCAGTTCTTC. The genes are TRBV6-1 and TRBJ2-1, with D perhaps matching TRBD1 or TRBD2 (6 bases each). Germline V gives CDR1 MNHNS, CDR2 SASEGT. The CDR3 runs 16 residues. V lost 2 bases and J 4 bases, leaving 15 bases between the germline ends.

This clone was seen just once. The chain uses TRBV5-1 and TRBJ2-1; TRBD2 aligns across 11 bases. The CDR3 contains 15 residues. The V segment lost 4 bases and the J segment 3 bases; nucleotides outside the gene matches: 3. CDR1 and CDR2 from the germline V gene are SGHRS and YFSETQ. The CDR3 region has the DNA TGCGCCAGCAGCGAGGGACTAGCGGACTACAATGAGCAGTTCTTC. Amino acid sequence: CASSEGLADYNEQFF.

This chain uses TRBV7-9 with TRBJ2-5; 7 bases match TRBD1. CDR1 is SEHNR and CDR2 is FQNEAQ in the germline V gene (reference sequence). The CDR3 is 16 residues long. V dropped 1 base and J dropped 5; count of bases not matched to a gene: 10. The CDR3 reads CASSLGVQGSAETQYF. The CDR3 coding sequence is TGTGCCAGCAGCTTAGGAGTACAGGGGTCAGCGGAGACCCAGTACTTC.

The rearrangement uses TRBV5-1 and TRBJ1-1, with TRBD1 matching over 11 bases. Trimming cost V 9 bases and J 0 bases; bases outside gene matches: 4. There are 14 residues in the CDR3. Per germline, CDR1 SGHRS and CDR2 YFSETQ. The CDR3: CATGTGGLNTEAFF. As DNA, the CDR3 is TGCGCCACCGGGACAGGGGGACTGAACACTGAAGCTTTCTTT.

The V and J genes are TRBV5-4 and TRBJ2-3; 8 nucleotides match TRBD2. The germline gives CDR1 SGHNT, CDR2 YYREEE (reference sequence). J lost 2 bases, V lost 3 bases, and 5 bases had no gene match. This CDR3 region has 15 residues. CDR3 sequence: CASSSGTRFTDTQYF. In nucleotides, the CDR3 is TGTGCCAGCAGCTCCGGGACTAGATTCACAGATACGCAGTATTTT.

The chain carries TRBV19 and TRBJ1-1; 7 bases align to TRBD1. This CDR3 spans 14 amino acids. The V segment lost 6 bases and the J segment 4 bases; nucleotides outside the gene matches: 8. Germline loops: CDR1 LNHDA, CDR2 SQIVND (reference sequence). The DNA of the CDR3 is TGTGCCAGTAGCCAACAGGGGTTGATCACTGAAGCTTTCTTT. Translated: CASSQQGLITEAFF.

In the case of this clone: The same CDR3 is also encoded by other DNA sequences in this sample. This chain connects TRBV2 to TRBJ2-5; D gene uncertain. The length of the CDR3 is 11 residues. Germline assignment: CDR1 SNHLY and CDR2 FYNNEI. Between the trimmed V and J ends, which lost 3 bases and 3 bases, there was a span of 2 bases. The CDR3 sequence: CASSEEETQYF. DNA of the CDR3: TGTGCCAGCAGTGAGGAAGAGACCCAGTACTTC. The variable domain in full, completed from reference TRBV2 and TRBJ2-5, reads EPEVTQTPSHQVTQMGQEVILRCVPISNHLYFYWYRQILGQKVEFLVSFYNNEISEKSEIFDDQFSVERPDGSNFTLKIRSTKLEDSAMYFCASSEEETQYFGPGTRLLVL.

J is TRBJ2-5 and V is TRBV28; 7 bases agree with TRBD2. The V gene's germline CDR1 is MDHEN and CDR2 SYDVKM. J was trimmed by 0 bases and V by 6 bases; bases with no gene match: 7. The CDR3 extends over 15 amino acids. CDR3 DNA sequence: TGTGCCAGCAGCCTCTGGGGGAGGGACCAAGAGACCCAGTACTTC. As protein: CASSLWGRDQETQYF. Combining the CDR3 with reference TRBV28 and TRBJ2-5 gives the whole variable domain DVKVTQSSRYLVKRTGEKVFLECVQDMDHENMFWYRQDPGLGLRLIYFSYDVKMKEKGDIPEGYSVSREKKERFSLILESASTNQTSMYLCASSLWGRDQETQYFGPGTRLLVL.

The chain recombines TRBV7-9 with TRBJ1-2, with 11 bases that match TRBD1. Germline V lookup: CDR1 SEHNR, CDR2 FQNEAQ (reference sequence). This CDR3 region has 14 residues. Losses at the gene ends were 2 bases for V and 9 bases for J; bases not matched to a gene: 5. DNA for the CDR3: TGTGCCAGCAGCTTACCCGGGACAGGGGGTAGCTACACCTTC. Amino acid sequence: CASSLPGTGGSYTF.